The sequence of this TCR beta chain was determined in a study of shared clonotypes between healthy human individuals. V lost 1 base, J lost 4 bases, and 11 bases lay in between. Germline CDR1 MNHEY, CDR2 SMNVEV (reference sequence). The CDR3 is 15 residues long. Several immunoSEQ 96-well plates shared each subset's DNA, each plate a replicate. The method was immunoSEQ multiplex PCR; TCRdb's version includes in-frame clones alone and lacks a portion of them. Of 450,000 to 650,000 clones in the sample, around three quarters were seen once. This clone came up once. The clonotype comes from a woman in her forties in good health. Some clones in this sample may be carry-over from other donors' samples. The rearrangement links TRBV27 to TRBJ2-1; D is possibly TRBD2 (5 bases). Sample: PBMCs. CDR3 sequence: CASSLWLARYNEQFF. CDR3 nucleotide sequence: TGTGCCAGCAGTTTATGGCTAGCCAGATACAATGAGCAGTTCTTC.